In its sample, the clone carrying this T cell receptor delta chain ranks as medium-sized. The sample has other DNA sequences that encode this CDR3 too. The data were obtained in a study of gamma-delta chains in newborns, infants, children. Study context: Microbial exposure reportedly drives polyclonal innate γδ T cell expansion after birth.

TCRdb re-processed the reads using CATT. Among almost 4,000 delta-chain clones listed, approximately 44% were seen once. Source: blood, taken at week 6. The source of this sequence is a child who was a newborn, infant or young child, either healthy, febrile or measles-vaccinated (not recorded which).

CDR3 in amino acids: CACDLVGDTLTAQLFF. For the CDR3, the DNA is TGTGCCTGTGACCTAGTGGGGGATACTTTGACAGCACAACTCTTCTTT. The genes are TRDV2 and TRDJ2; 9 positions agree with TRDD3. J lost 0 bases, V lost 3 bases, and 4 bases had no gene match. The CDR3 length is 16 residues. Germline loops: CDR1 GEAIGNYY, CDR2 EKD.